Listed below are T cell receptor beta chains from one sample, sequenced in a study of cytomegalovirus exposure and HLA in healthy donors. The assay was immunoSEQ multiplex PCR, and TCRdb's table has in-frame clones only and misses some. Of 80,000 to 95,000 clones listed, 79% are singletons. The sample consisted of PBMCs. The source is a woman aged 40-49 years in good health and CMV-seropositive. Each CDR3 is given with its conserved first and last residue. The D gene is left open where the match is weak. Clone sizes are given selectively: once, few, many, or a class where the clone is expanded.

V	D	J	size	DNA	CDR3
TRBV19	-	TRBJ1-2	-	TGTGCCAGTAGTCCTCAAACAGGGCCAGGGGGCTACACCTTC	CASSPQTGPGGYTF
TRBV7-9	TRBD1	TRBJ1-2	-	TGTGCCAGCAGTAATCAGGGGGCAGAAGAAGGCTACACCTTC	CASSNQGAEEGYTF
TRBV2	-	TRBJ1-1	-	TGTGCCAGCAGTGAAGTAGTCTGGGAAGGGGCTGAAGCTTTCTTT	CASSEVVWEGAEAFF
TRBV6-5	-	TRBJ1-5	once	TGTGCCAGCAGTTACTTTCATGGCAATCAGCCCCAGCATTTT	CASSYFHGNQPQHF
TRBV10-3	-	TRBJ2-1	-	TGTGCCATCAGTGAGGACGGGATCGCAGCAGAGCAGTTCTTC	CAISEDGIAAEQFF
TRBV14	TRBD2	TRBJ2-7	-	TGTGCCAGCAGCCAATGGTATTCCGGTCTAGCGGGAGTCCCCGATGATATTAGCTCCTACGAGCAGTACTTC	CASSQWYSGLAGVPDDISSYEQYF
TRBV7-9	TRBD1	TRBJ1-1	-	TGTGCCATTAGACAGGGCAACACTGAAGCTTTCTTT	CAIRQGNTEAFF
TRBV15	-	TRBJ2-5	-	TGTGCCACCAGCATTTTCCGGAGAGGGGAGACCCAGTACTTC	CATSIFRRGETQYF
TRBV9	TRBD1	TRBJ2-2	-	TGTGCCAGCAGCGTAGATAGGACAGGGGGCGGGGAGCTGTTTTTT	CASSVDRTGGGELFF
TRBV7-2	-	TRBJ2-7	-	TGTGCCAGCAGCCCCCCCGGACAGAACGAGCAGTACTTC	CASSPPGQNEQYF
TRBV27	-	TRBJ1-5	-	TGTGCCAGCAGTTTGGTCTATAGCAATCAGCCCCAGCATTTT	CASSLVYSNQPQHF
TRBV2	-	TRBJ1-5	-	TGTGCCAGCAGCCCCGACAGACATAGCAATCAGCCCCAGCATTTT	CASSPDRHSNQPQHF
TRBV28	TRBD1	TRBJ1-5	-	TGTGCCAGCAGTTGGGACAGCCGCAATCAGCCCCAGCATTTT	CASSWDSRNQPQHF
TRBV6-5	-	TRBJ1-2	-	TGTGCCAGCACCGTGGGGGCAAACGTAGGTAGTGGCTACACCTTC	CASTVGANVGSGYTF
TRBV2	-	TRBJ2-3	-	TGTGCCAGCAGTCCGGGGGGCGTGGGTACGCAGTATTTT	CASSPGGVGTQYF
TRBV7-9	TRBD2	TRBJ2-1	few	TGTGCCAGCAGCGTGATTAGCGGGATAGCGAATGAGCAGTTCTTC	CASSVISGIANEQFF
TRBV6-1	-	TRBJ2-7	-	TGTGCCAGCAGTGGGGGACGGACTAACTCCTACGAGCAGTACTTC	CASSGGRTNSYEQYF
TRBV30	-	TRBJ1-3	few	TGTGCCTGGAGCCAGATCTCTGGAAACACCATATATTTT	CAWSQISGNTIYF
TRBV19	TRBD2	TRBJ2-3	-	TGTGCCAGTACTAGCGGGAGGATGACAGATACGCAGTATTTT	CASTSGRMTDTQYF
TRBV6-6	-	TRBJ2-7	few	TGTGCCAGCAGTTATACTAGCTCCTACGAGCAGTACTTC	CASSYTSSYEQYF
TRBV28	-	TRBJ2-7	-	TGTGCCAGCAGAACCGGGACATTTACCTACGAGCAGTACTTC	CASRTGTFTYEQYF
TRBV16	TRBD1	TRBJ2-1	-	TGTGCCAGCAGCCCGCAGGGGGTCGGCAATGAGCAGTTCTTC	CASSPQGVGNEQFF
TRBV5-6	TRBD2	TRBJ2-7	-	TGTGCCAGCAGCCCGCTAGCGGGAGGCTACGAGCAGTACTTC	CASSPLAGGYEQYF
TRBV18	TRBD1	TRBJ1-1	-	TGTGCCAGCTCACCTGGGACAGGGATCGTAGGGACTGAAGCTTTCTTT	CASSPGTGIVGTEAFF
TRBV7-6	TRBD1	TRBJ1-6	-	TGTGCCAGCAGCCAGGGGGCGAACTCACCCCTCCACTTT	CASSQGANSPLHF
TRBV18	-	TRBJ1-4	-	TGTGCCAGCTCACCGGGAGCTAATGAAAAACTGTTTTTT	CASSPGANEKLFF
TRBV10-1	-	TRBJ2-5	-	TGCGCCAGCAGTGAGTCTCCAGGCCAAGAGACCCAGTACTTC	CASSESPGQETQYF
TRBV7-9	-	TRBJ1-2	-	TGTGCCAGCAGCTTACGGGGTTCCGACTATGGCTACACCTTC	CASSLRGSDYGYTF
TRBV29-1	-	TRBJ1-1	-	TGCAGCGTTGAAGTTTCGTACGGTGAAGCTTTCTTT	CSVEVSYGEAFF
TRBV15	TRBD1	TRBJ2-3	once	TGTGCCACCAGCAGCCGGGACAGGGTCACAGATACGCAGTATTTT	CATSSRDRVTDTQYF
TRBV19	-	TRBJ1-1	-	TGTGCCAGTAGTCTTGTTCCGAACACTGAAGCTTTCTTT	CASSLVPNTEAFF
TRBV27	TRBD1	TRBJ2-7	-	TGTGCCAGCAGTTTAGCTTCCGGGACAGGAAACTACGAGCAGTACTTC	CASSLASGTGNYEQYF
TRBV7-8	TRBD2	TRBJ2-7	-	TGTGCCAGCACCCCGGGGGGGATCTCCTACGAGCAGTACTTC	CASTPGGISYEQYF
TRBV30	-	TRBJ2-7	once	TGTGCCTGGAGTGTACAGGTCTACGAGCAGTACTTC	CAWSVQVYEQYF
TRBV4-2	-	TRBJ1-1	-	TGTGCCAGCAGCCAAGATAGAGGGAGGAGGACTGAAGCTTTCTTT	CASSQDRGRRTEAFF
TRBV19	-	TRBJ1-2	-	TGTGCCAGTGGGCTGGGGGCAGGAGGCTACACCTTC	CASGLGAGGYTF
TRBV30	TRBD1	TRBJ2-3	-	TGTGCCTGGAGCGAGGACAGGGGCCTAACAGATACGCAGTATTTT	CAWSEDRGLTDTQYF
TRBV28	TRBD2	TRBJ2-7	-	TGTGCCAGCAGCCCCCTGGGACTAGCGGGAAACGAGCAGTACTTC	CASSPLGLAGNEQYF
TRBV11-2	TRBD1	TRBJ2-1	-	TGTGCCAGTTTGGACAGGGGCAATGAGCAGTTCTTC	CASLDRGNEQFF
TRBV6-6	TRBD1	TRBJ1-5	-	TGTGCCAGCAGAGAGACAGGGGGCAATCAGCCCCAGCATTTT	CASRETGGNQPQHF
TRBV29-1	-	TRBJ2-7	-	TGCAGCTCGCCGGAGAAGAATTTCTACGAGCAGTACTTC	CSSPEKNFYEQYF
TRBV19	-	TRBJ2-7	-	TGTGCCAGTAGTAAGGACAACTACGAGCAGTACTTC	CASSKDNYEQYF
TRBV7-6	-	TRBJ2-3	-	TGTGCCAGCAGCGAACAAGCGGGTTTCACAGATACGCAGTATTTT	CASSEQAGFTDTQYF
TRBV7-9	-	TRBJ1-1	-	TGTTCCAGCAGCTTAGAGACAGCCCTAGCTTTCTTT	CSSSLETALAFF
TRBV15	-	TRBJ1-4	-	TGTGCCACTCTCGGACATAATAATGAAAAACTGTTTTTT	CATLGHNNEKLFF
TRBV5-8	-	TRBJ1-2	few	TGTGCCAGCAGCAGTACGTTAACGGGATATGGCTACACCTTC	CASSSTLTGYGYTF
TRBV23-1	TRBD1	TRBJ1-2	once	TGCGCCAGCAGACCAGGGACAGCATCATTCTATGGCTACACCTTC	CASRPGTASFYGYTF
TRBV30	TRBD2	TRBJ2-1	-	TGTGCCTGGAGTCCCCGGACTAGCGGGAGTACCAATTGTGAGCAGTTCTTC	CAWSPRTSGSTNCEQFF
TRBV9	TRBD1	TRBJ1-1	-	TGTGCCAGCAGCGTAGGTTCAGGGGGCATCACTGAAGCTTTCTTT	CASSVGSGGITEAFF
TRBV25-1	-	TRBJ2-6	-	TGTGCCAGCAGTGAGGACTCCTCTGGGGCCAACGTCCTGACTTTC	CASSEDSSGANVLTF
TRBV6-5	-	TRBJ1-1	-	TGTGCCACCGTCACAGGGATTGGTACTGAAGCTTTCTTT	CATVTGIGTEAFF
TRBV20-1	-	TRBJ2-1	-	TGCAGTGCTAGCCTCGTAAATGAGCAGTTCTTC	CSASLVNEQFF
TRBV7-2	TRBD2	TRBJ2-5	once	TGTGCCAGCAGCTTAGCTGCAGCGGGAGCGAAACAAGAGACCCAGTACTTC	CASSLAAAGAKQETQYF